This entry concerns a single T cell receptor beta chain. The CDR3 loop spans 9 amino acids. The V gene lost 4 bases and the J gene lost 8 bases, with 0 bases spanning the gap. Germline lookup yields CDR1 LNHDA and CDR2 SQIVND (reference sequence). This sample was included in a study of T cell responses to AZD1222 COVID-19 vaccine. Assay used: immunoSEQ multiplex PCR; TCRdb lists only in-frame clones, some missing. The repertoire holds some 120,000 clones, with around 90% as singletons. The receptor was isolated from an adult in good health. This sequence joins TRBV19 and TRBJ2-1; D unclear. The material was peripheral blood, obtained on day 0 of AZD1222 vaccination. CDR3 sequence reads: CASSNEQFF. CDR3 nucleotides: TGTGCCAGTAGTAATGAGCAGTTCTTC.